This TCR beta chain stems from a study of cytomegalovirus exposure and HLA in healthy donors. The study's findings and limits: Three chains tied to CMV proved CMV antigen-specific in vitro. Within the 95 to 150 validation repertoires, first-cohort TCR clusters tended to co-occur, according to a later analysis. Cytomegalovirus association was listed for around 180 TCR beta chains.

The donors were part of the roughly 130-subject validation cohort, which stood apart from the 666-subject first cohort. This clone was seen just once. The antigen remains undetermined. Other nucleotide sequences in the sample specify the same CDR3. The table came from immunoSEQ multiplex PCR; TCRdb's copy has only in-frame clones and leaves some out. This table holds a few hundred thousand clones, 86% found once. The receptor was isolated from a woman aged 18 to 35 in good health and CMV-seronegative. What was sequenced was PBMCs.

In nucleotides, the CDR3 is TGTGCCAGCAGTCTGGACAGGGTAGGCGAAAAACTGTTTTTT. Its protein product is CASSLDRVGEKLFF. This chain links TRBV27 with TRBJ1-4; TRBD1 aligns across 8 bases. Unmatched junction bases numbered 7, after V lost 5 bases and J lost 8 bases. Germline lookup yields CDR1 MNHEY and CDR2 SMNVEV (reference sequence). The CDR3 sequence is 14 residues long.